This TCR beta chain comes out of a study of blood T cell repertoires in COVID-19. About the research overall: Spain, Italy and the United States supplied samples that represented acute and convalescent COVID-19.

In the authors' methods: From reference gene primer amplification, estimates of nucleated cell counts were derived. TCRdb keeps only in-frame clones here, not all; method: immunoSEQ multiplex PCR. D and trimming were read from the DNA, whereas the V and J calls and clone size are those reported in that table. The sample has about 230,000 clones, approximately 84% seen once; the top ten hold about 9.9%. Germline V gene sequence: CDR1 SGHRS, CDR2 YFSETQ. The CDR3 spans 14 residues. V gave up 5 bases and J gave up 4 bases; unmatched junction bases: 5. Sequenced input: peripheral blood. The V gene is TRBV5-1, the J gene TRBJ2-2; 7 bases map to TRBD1. This clonotype was obtained from a man in his fifties or sixties with COVID-19, enrolled during active disease. The CDR3 nucleotides read TGCGCCAGCAGACAGGGGTTGGGCACCGGGGAGCTGTTTTTT. Protein: CASRQGLGTGELFF.